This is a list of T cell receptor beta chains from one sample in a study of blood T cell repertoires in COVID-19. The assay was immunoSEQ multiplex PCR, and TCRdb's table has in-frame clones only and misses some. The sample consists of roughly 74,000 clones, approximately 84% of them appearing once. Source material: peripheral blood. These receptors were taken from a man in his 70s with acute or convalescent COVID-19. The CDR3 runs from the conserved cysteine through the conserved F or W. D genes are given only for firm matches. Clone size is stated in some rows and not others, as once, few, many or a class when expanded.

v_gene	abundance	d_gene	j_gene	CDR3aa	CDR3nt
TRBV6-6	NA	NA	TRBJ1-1	CASTQTGNTEAFF	TGTGCCAGCACCCAAACAGGGAACACTGAAGCTTTCTTT
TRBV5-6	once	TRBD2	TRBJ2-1	CASSLGPSGRAGEQFF	TGTGCCAGCAGCTTAGGGCCTAGCGGGAGGGCCGGTGAGCAGTTCTTC
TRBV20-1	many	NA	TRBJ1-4	CSAPANEKLFF	TGCAGTGCCCCAGCTAATGAAAAACTGTTTTTT
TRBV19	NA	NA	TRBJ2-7	CASSIGGALPYEQYF	TGTGCCAGTAGTATAGGAGGAGCTTTACCCTACGAGCAGTACTTC
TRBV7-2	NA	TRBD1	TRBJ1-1	CASSLGRDRGVTEAFF	TGTGCCAGCAGCCTAGGGCGGGACAGGGGCGTCACTGAAGCTTTCTTT
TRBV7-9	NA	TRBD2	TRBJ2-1	CASSLGSSGAGEQFF	TGTGCCAGCAGCTTAGGCTCTAGCGGGGCCGGCGAGCAGTTCTTC
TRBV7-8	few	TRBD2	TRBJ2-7	CASSLARGGSSRDEQYF	TGTGCCAGCAGCTTAGCTCGAGGCGGGAGTTCCAGGGACGAGCAGTACTTC
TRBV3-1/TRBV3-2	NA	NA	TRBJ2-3	CASSQGGMADTQYF	TGTGCCAGCAGCCAAGGCGGGATGGCAGATACGCAGTATTTT
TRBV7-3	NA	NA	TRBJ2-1	CASGGSSYNEQFF	TGTGCCAGCGGGGGGAGCTCCTACAATGAGCAGTTCTTC
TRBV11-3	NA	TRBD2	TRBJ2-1	CASSPGTSGYNEQFF	TGTGCCAGCAGCCCCGGGACTAGCGGCTACAATGAGCAGTTCTTC
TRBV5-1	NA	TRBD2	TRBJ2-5	CASSLQRGGEETQYF	TGCGCCAGCAGCCTTCAGCGGGGAGGGGAAGAGACCCAGTACTTC
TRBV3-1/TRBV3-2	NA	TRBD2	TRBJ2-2	CASSRAVGGGMAGELFF	TGTGCCAGCAGCCGGGCCGTCGGCGGGGGGATGGCCGGGGAGCTGTTTTTT
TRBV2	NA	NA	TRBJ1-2	CASSEGDYGYTF	TGTGCCAGCAGTGAAGGAGATTATGGCTACACCTTC
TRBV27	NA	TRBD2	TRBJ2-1	CASSLAGGRNLEQFF	TGTGCCAGCAGTTTAGCGGGCGGGAGGAACCTTGAGCAGTTCTTC
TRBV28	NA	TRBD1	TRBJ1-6	CASSWTGVNSPLHF	TGTGCCAGCAGTTGGACAGGGGTCAATTCACCCCTCCACTTT
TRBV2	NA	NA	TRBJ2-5	CASSGGQQETQYF	TGTGCCAGCAGTGGAGGGCAACAAGAGACCCAGTACTTC
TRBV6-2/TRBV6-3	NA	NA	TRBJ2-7	CASSYIRGNYEQYF	TGTGCCAGCAGTTACATAAGAGGGAACTACGAGCAGTACTTC
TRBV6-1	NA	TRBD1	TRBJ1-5	CASSEVTGPNQPQHF	TGTGCCAGCAGCGAAGTGACAGGGCCTAATCAGCCCCAGCATTTT
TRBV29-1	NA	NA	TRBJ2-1	CSVAELYNEQFF	TGCAGCGTTGCGGAGCTGTACAATGAGCAGTTCTTC
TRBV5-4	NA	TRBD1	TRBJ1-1	CASSPLGTGEAFF	TGTGCCAGCAGCCCTTTGGGGACAGGAGAAGCTTTCTTT
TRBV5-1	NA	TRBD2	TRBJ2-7	CASSLALAGRDEQYF	TGCGCCAGCAGCTTGGCACTAGCGGGGCGGGACGAGCAGTACTTC
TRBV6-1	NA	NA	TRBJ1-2	CASSEDGSAGWNGYTF	TGTGCCAGCAGTGAAGATGGGTCGGCCGGGTGGAATGGCTACACCTTC
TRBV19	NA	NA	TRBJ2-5	CASRDSNQETQYF	TGTGCCAGTAGGGACAGTAACCAAGAGACCCAGTACTTC
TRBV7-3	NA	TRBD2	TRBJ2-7	CASSLRREVNEQYF	TGTGCCAGCAGCTTACGGCGGGAGGTCAACGAGCAGTACTTC
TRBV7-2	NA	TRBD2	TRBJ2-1	CASSYSSGGYNEQFF	TGTGCCAGCAGCTACTCTAGCGGGGGCTACAATGAGCAGTTCTTC
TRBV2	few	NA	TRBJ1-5	CASLGVNSNQPQHF	TGTGCCAGTCTCGGGGTTAATAGCAATCAGCCCCAGCATTTT
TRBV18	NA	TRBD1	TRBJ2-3	CASSQLPTGSSTDTQYF	TGTGCCAGCTCACAACTCCCGACAGGGTCCAGCACAGATACGCAGTATTTT
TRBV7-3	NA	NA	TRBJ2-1	CASSLSDGGYNEQFF	TGTGCCAGCAGCTTAAGCGATGGCGGGTATAATGAGCAGTTCTTC
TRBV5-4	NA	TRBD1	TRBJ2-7	CASSLGQSITYEQYF	TGTGCCAGCAGCCTGGGACAGTCCATAACCTACGAGCAGTACTTC
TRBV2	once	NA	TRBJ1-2	CASSEDTGNGYTF	TGTGCCAGCAGTGAAGACACAGGGAATGGCTACACCTTC
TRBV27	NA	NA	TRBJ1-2	CASRALAADGYTF	TGTGCCAGCAGGGCCCTCGCGGCGGATGGCTACACCTTC
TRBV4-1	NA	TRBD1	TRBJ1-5	CASSQTPFRGPQPQHF	TGCGCCAGCAGCCAGACTCCCTTCAGGGGGCCCCAGCCCCAGCATTTT
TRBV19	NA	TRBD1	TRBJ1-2	CASSGTGGRGYGYTF	TGTGCCAGTAGTGGAACAGGGGGAAGGGGGTATGGCTACACCTTC
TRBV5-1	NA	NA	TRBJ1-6	CASSSLGDNSPLHF	TGCGCCAGCAGCTCCCTAGGTGATAATTCACCCCTCCACTTT
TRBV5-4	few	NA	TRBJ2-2	CASSFGGATNTGELFF	TGTGCCAGCAGCTTTGGCGGGGCGACGAACACCGGGGAGCTGTTTTTT
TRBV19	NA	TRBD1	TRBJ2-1	CASSIRDRTWDEQFF	TGTGCCAGTAGTATCCGGGACAGAACTTGGGATGAGCAGTTCTTC
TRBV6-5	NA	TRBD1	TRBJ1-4	CASSPGTGEEKLFF	TGTGCCAGCAGTCCCGGGACAGGGGAGGAAAAACTGTTTTTT
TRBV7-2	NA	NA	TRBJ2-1	CASSFSGSSYNEQFF	TGTGCCAGCAGCTTTAGTGGGAGCTCCTACAATGAGCAGTTCTTC
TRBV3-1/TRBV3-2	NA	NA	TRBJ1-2	CASSQLVLQGNYGYTF	TGTGCCAGCAGCCAACTCGTGTTACAGGGAAACTATGGCTACACCTTC
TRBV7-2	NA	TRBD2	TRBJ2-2	CASSLIGAGAGELFF	TGTGCCAGCAGCTTAATCGGGGCGGGAGCCGGGGAGCTGTTTTTT
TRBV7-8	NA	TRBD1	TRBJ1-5	CASSSLPGGAGNQPQHF	TGTGCCAGCAGCTCCCTCCCAGGGGGAGCAGGCAATCAGCCCCAGCATTTT
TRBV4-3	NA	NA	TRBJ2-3	CASSQWGSADTQYF	TGCGCCAGCAGCCAATGGGGCAGCGCAGATACGCAGTATTTT
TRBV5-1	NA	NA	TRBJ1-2	CASSPGTEDGYTF	TGCGCCAGCAGCCCTGGGACTGAGGATGGCTACACCTTC
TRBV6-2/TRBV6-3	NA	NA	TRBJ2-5	CASSQREETQYF	TGTGCCAGCAGTCAGCGGGAAGAGACCCAGTACTTC
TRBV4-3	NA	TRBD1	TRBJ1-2	CASSQLQGGYGYTF	TGCGCCAGCAGCCAATTACAGGGGGGATATGGCTACACCTTC
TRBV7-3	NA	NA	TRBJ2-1	CASSLRRGLGSEQFF	TGTGCCAGCAGCTTACGGAGAGGGTTGGGGAGTGAGCAGTTCTTC
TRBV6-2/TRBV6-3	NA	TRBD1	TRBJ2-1	CASSSRPGQKYNEQFF	TGTGCCAGCAGTTCCCGACCGGGACAGAAATACAATGAGCAGTTCTTC
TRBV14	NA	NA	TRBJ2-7	CASSYRGDYMDEQYF	TGTGCCAGCAGCTACAGGGGGGACTACATGGACGAGCAGTACTTC
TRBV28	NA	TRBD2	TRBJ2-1	CASTPPGAGDSHEQFF	TGTGCCAGCACCCCCCCTGGGGCGGGAGATTCCCATGAGCAGTTCTTC
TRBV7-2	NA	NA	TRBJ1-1	CASTWGQNTEAFF	TGTGCCAGCACCTGGGGACAGAACACTGAAGCTTTCTTT
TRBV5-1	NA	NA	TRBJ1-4	CASSLERGDEKLFF	TGCGCCAGCAGCTTGGAACGGGGGGATGAAAAACTGTTTTTT
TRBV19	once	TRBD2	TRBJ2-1	CASSLGTAGTSLRNEQFF	TGTGCCAGTAGCCTGGGGACAGCCGGGACTAGCTTGAGGAATGAGCAGTTCTTC
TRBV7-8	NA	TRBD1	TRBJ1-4	CASSLDRPRGEKLFF	TGTGCCAGCAGCCTGGACAGGCCCCGAGGGGAAAAACTGTTTTTT
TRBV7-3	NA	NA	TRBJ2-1	CASSTTLVNEQFF	TGTGCCAGCAGTACCACCCTAGTTAATGAGCAGTTCTTC
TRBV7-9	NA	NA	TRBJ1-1	CASSSEQGPGAEAFF	TGTGCCAGCAGCTCAGAACAGGGTCCGGGCGCTGAAGCTTTCTTT